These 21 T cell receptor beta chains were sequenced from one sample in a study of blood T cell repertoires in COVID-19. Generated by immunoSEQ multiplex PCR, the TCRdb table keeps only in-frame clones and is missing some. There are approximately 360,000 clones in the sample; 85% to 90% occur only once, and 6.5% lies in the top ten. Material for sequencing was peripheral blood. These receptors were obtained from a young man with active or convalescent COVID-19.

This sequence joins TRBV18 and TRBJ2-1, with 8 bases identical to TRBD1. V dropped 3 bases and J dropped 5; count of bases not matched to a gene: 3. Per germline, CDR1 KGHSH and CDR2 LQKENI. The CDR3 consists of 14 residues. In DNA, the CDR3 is TGTGCCAGCTCACCTAGACAGGGGAACAATGAGCAGTTCTTC. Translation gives CASSPRQGNNEQFF.

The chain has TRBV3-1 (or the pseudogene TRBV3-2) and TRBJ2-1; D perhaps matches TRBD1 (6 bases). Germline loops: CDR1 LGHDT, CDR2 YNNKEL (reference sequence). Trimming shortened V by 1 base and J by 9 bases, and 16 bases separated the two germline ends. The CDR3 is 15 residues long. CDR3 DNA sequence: TGTGCCAGCAGCCAAGCTCTTTTGGGGGCGGGTGAGCAGTTCTTC. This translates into CASSQALLGAGEQFF.

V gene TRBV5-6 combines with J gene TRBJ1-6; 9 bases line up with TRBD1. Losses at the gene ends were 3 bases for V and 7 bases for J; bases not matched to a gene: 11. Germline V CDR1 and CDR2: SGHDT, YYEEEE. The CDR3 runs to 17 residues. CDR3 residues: CASSSYRDRAGNSPLHF. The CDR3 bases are TGTGCCAGCAGCTCTTACCGGGACAGGGCTGGCAATTCACCCCTCCACTTT. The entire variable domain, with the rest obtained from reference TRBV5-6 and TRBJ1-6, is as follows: DAGVTQSPTHLIKTRGQQVTLRCSPKSGHDTVSWYQQALGQGPQFIFQYYEEEERQRGNFPDRFSGHQFPNYSSELNVNALLLGDSALYLCASSSYRDRAGNSPLHFGNGTRLTVT.

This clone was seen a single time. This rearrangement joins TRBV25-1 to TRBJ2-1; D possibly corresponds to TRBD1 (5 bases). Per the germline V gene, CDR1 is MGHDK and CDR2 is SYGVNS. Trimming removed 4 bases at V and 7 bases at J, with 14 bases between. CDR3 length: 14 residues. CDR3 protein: CASSAHGAVNEQFF. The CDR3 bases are TGTGCCAGCAGTGCCCATGGGGCGGTGAATGAGCAGTTCTTC.

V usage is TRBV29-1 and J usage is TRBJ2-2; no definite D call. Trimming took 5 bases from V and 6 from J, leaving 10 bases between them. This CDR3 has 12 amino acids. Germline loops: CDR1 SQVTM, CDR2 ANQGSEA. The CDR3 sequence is CSVRLGSGELFF. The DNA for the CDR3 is TGCAGCGTTCGACTGGGTTCCGGGGAGCTGTTTTTT.

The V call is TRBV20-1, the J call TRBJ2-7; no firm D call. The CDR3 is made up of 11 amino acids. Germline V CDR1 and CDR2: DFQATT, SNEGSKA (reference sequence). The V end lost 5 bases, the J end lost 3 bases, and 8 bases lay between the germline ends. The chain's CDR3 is CSALEIYEQYF. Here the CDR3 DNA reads TGCAGTGCTCTGGAGATCTACGAGCAGTACTTC.

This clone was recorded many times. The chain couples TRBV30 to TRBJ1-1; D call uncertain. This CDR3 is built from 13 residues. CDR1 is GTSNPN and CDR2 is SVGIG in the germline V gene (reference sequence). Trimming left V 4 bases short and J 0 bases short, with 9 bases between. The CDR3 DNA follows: TGTGCCTGGACCCTGGACTTGAACACTGAAGCTTTCTTT. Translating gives CAWTLDLNTEAFF.

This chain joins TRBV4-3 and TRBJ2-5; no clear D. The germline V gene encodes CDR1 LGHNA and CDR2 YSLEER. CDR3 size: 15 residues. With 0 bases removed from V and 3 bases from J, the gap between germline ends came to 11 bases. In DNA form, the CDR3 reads TGCGCCAGCAGCCAAGATCTGGGCACAAAAGAGACCCAGTACTTC. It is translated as CASSQDLGTKETQYF.

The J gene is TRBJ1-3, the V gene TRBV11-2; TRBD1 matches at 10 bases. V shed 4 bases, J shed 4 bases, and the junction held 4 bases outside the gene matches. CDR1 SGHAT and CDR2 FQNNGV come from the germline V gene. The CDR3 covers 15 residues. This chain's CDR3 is CASSSGTGAGNTIYF. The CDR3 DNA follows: TGTGCCAGCAGCTCTGGGACAGGGGCGGGAAACACCATATATTTT.

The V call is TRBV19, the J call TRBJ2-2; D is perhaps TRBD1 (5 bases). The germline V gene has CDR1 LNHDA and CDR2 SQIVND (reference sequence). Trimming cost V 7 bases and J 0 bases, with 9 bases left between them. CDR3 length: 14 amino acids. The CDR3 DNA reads TGTGCCAGTAAAATAGGGGCGAACACCGGGGAGCTGTTTTTT. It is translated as CASKIGANTGELFF.

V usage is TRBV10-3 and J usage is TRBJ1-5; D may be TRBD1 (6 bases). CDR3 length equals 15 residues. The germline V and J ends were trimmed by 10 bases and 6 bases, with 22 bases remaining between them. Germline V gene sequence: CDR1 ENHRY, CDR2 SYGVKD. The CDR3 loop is CATARTATDGQPQHF. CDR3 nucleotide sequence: TGTGCCACCGCCCGGACAGCCACGGATGGTCAGCCCCAGCATTTT.

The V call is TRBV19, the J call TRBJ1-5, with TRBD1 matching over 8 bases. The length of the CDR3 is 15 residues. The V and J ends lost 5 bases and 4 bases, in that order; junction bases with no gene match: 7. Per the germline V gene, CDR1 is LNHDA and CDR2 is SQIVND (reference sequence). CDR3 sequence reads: CASSLHRGGNQPQHF. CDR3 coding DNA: TGTGCCAGTAGTCTGCACAGGGGGGGGAATCAGCCCCAGCATTTT.

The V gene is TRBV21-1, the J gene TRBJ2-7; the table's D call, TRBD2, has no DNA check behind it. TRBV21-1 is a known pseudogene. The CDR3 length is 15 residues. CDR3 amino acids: CASSNLGTRIYEQYF. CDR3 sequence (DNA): TGTGCCAGCAGCAACCTCGGGACTAGGATCTACGAGCAGTACTTC.

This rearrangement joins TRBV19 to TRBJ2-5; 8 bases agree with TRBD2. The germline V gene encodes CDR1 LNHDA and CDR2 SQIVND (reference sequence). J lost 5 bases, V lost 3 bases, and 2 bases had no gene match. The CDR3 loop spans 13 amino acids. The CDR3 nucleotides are TGTGCCAGTAGTATGTCGGGGGGGGAGACCCAGTACTTC. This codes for CASSMSGGETQYF.

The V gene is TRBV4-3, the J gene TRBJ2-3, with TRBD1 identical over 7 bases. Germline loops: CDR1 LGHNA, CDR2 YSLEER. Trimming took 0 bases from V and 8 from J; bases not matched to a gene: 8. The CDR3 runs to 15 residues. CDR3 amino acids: CASSQDPTGVATQYF. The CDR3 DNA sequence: TGCGCCAGCAGCCAAGATCCCACAGGGGTAGCTACGCAGTATTTT.

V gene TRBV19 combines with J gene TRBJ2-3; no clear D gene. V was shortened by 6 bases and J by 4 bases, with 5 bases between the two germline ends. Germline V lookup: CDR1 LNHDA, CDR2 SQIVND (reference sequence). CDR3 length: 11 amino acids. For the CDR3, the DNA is TGTGCCAGTAGATCTTCAGATACGCAGTATTTT. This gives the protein CASRSSDTQYF.

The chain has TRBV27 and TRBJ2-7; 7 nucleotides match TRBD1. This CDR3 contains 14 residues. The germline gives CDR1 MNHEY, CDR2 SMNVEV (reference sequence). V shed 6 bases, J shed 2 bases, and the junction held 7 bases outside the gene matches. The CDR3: CASRLLQGAYEQYF. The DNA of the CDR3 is TGTGCCAGCAGGCTCTTGCAGGGGGCCTACGAGCAGTACTTC.

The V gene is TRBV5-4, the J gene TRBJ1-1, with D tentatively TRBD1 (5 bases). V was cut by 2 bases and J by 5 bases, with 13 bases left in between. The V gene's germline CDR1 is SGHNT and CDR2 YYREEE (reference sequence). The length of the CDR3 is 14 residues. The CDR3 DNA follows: TGTGCCAGCAGCTTCTCAGGAGGGACGACTGAAGCTTTCTTT. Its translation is CASSFSGGTTEAFF.

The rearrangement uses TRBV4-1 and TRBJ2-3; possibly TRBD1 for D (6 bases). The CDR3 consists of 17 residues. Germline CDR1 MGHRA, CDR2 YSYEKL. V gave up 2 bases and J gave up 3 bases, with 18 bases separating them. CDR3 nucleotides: TGCGCCAGCAGCCAACGTCCTCAGGGGTATATGACAGATACGCAGTATTTT. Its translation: CASSQRPQGYMTDTQYF.

The CDR3 coding sequence is TGTGCCAGCAGCACAAACAGGGTGGCCACTGAAGCTTTCTTT. It specifies CASSTNRVATEAFF. The chain carries TRBV9 and TRBJ1-1, with a tentative D call TRBD1 (6 bases). The length of the CDR3 is 14 residues. Between the trimmed V and J ends, which lost 4 bases and 4 bases, there was a span of 14 bases. Germline CDR1 is SGDLS and CDR2 is YYNGEE.

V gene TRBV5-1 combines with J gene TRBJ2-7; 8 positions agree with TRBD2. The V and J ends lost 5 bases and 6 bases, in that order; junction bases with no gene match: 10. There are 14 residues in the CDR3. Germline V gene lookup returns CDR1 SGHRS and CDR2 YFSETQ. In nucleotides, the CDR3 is TGCGCCAGCAGGGCGGGAGGAGGAGTCGGCGAGCAGTACTTC. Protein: CASRAGGGVGEQYF.